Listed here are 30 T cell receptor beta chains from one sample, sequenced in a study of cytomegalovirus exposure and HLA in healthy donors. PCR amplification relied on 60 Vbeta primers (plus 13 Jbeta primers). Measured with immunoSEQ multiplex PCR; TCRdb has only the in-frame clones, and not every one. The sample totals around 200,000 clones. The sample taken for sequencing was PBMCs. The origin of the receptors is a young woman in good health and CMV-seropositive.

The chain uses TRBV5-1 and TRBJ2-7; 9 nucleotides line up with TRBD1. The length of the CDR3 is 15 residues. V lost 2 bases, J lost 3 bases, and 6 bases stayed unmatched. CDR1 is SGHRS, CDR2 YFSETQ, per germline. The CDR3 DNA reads TGCGCCAGCAGCTTTACTGGGACAGGGCTCTACGAGCAGTACTTC. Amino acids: CASSFTGTGLYEQYF.

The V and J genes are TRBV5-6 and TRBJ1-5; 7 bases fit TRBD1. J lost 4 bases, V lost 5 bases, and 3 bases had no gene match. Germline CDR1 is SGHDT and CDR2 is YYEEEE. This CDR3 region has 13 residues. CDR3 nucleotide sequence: TGTGCCAGCAGTCCGGGACAGAATCAGCCCCAGCATTTT. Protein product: CASSPGQNQPQHF. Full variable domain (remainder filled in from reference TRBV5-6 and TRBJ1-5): DAGVTQSPTHLIKTRGQQVTLRCSPKSGHDTVSWYQQALGQGPQFIFQYYEEEERQRGNFPDRFSGHQFPNYSSELNVNALLLGDSALYLCASSPGQNQPQHFGDGTRLSIL.

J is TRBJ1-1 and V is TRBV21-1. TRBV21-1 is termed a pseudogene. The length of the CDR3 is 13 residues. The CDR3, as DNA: TGTGCCAGCAGCAAAGAAGACGGGGCTGAAGCTTTCTTT. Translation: CASSKEDGAEAFF.

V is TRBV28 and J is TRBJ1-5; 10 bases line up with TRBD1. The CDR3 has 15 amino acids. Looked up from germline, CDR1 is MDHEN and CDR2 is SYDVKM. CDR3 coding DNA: TGTTCTGGAAGGACAGGGGGTAATAGCAATCAGCCCCAGCATTTT. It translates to CSGRTGGNSNQPQHF.

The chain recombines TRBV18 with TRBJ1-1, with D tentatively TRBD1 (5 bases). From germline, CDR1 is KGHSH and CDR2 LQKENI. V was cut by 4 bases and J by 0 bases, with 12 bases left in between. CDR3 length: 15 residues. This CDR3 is CASSRPGGLNTEAFF. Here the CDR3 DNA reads TGTGCCAGCTCACGGCCTGGGGGGTTGAACACTGAAGCTTTCTTT.

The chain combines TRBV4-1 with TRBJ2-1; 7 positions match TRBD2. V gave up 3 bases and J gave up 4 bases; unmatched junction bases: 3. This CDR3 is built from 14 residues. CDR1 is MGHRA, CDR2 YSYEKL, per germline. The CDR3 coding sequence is TGCGCCAGCAGCCATAATAGCGGGTACAATGAGCAGTTCTTC. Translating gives CASSHNSGYNEQFF.

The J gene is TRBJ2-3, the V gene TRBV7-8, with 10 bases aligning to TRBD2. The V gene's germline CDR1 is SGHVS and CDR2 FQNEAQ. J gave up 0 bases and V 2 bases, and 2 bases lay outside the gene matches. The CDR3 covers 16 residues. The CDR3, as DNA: TGTGCCAGCAGCTTACTGGGACTAGCGAGCACAGATACGCAGTATTTT. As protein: CASSLLGLASTDTQYF.

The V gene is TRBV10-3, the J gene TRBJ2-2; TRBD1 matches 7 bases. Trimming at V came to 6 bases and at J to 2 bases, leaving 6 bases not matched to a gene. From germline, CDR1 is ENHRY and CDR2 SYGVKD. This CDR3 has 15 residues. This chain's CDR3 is CAIRSDRLNTGELFF. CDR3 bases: TGTGCCATCAGATCGGACAGGTTAAACACCGGGGAGCTGTTTTTT.

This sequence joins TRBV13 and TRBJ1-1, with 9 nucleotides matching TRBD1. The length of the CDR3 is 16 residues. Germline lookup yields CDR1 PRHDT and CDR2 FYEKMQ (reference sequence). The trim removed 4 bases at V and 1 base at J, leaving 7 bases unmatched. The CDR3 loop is CASSSLGGQGNTEAFF. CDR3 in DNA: TGTGCCAGCAGCTCCCTTGGGGGACAGGGGAACACTGAAGCTTTCTTT.

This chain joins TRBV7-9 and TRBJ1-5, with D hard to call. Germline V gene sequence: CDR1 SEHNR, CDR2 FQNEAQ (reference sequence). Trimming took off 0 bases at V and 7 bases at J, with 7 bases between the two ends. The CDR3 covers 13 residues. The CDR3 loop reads CASSLAPQQPQHF. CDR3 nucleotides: TGTGCCAGCAGCTTAGCCCCCCAGCAGCCCCAGCATTTT.

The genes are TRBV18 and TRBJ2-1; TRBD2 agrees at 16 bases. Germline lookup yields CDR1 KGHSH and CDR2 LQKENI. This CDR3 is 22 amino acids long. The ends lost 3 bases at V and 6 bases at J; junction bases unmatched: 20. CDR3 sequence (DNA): TGTGCCAGCTCACCTCCCGATGGTCGGGGACTAGCGGGAGGGCCATGGCGCAATGAGCAGTTCTTC. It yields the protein CASSPPDGRGLAGGPWRNEQFF.

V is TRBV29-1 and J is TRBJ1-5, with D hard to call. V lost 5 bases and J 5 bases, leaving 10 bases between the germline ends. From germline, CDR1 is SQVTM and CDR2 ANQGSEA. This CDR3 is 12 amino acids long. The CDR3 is CSVKEGDQPQHF. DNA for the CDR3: TGCAGCGTTAAGGAGGGAGATCAGCCCCAGCATTTT.

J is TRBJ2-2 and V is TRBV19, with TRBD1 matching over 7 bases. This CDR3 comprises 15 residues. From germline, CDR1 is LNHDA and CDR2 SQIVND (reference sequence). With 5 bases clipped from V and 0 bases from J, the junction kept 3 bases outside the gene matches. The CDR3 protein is CASSETGTNTGELFF. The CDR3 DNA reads TGTGCCAGTAGTGAGACAGGGACGAACACCGGGGAGCTGTTTTTT.

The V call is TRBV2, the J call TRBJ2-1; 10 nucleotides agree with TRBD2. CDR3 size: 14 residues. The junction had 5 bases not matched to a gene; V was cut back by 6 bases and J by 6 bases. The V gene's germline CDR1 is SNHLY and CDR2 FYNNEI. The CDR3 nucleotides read TGTGCCAGCAGCCTTGAGCGGGGGGGCAATGAGCAGTTCTTC. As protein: CASSLERGGNEQFF.

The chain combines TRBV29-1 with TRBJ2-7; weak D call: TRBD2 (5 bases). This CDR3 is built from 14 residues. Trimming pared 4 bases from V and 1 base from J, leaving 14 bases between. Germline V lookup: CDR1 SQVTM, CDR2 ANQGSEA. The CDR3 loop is CSVAKGVGSYEQYF. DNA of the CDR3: TGCAGCGTTGCGAAGGGAGTAGGATCCTACGAGCAGTACTTC.

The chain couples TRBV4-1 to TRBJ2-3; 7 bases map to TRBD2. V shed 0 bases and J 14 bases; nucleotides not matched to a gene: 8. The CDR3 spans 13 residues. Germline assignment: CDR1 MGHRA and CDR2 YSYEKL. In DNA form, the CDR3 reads TGCGCCAGCAGCCAAGAAGTCGGAGTAGCGGGGTATTTT. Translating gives CASSQEVGVAGYF.

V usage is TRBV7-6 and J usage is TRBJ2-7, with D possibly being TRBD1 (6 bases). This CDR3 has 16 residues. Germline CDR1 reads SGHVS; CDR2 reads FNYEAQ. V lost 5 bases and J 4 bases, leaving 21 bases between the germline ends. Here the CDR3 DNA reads TGTGCCAGCAGCCCAAGGCCTAATGGGGGCTCTTACGAGCAGTACTTC. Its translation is CASSPRPNGGSYEQYF.

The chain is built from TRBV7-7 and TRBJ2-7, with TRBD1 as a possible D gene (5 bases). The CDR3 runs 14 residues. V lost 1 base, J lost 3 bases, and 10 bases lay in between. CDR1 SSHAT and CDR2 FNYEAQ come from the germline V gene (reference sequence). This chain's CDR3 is CASSLGGRDYEQYF. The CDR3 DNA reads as TGTGCCAGCAGCTTAGGTGGCAGGGACTACGAGCAGTACTTC.

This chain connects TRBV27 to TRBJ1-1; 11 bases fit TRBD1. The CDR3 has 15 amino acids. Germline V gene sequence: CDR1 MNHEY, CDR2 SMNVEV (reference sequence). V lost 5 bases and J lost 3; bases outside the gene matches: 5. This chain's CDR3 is CASSAGQGADTEAFF. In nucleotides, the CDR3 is TGTGCCAGCAGTGCAGGACAGGGGGCCGACACTGAAGCTTTCTTT.

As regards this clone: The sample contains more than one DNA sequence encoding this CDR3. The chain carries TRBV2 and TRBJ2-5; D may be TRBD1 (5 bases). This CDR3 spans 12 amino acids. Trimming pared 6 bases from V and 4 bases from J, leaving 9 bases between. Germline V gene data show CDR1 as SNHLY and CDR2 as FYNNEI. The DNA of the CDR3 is TGTGCCAGCAGGCAGGGCCGAGAGACCCAGTACTTC. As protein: CASRQGRETQYF.

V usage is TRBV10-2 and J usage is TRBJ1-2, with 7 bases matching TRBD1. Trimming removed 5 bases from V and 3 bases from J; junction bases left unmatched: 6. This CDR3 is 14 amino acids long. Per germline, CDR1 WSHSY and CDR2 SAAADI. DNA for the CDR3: TGCGCCAGCAGTTTCTCAGACAGGGACTATGGCTACACCTTC. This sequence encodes CASSFSDRDYGYTF.

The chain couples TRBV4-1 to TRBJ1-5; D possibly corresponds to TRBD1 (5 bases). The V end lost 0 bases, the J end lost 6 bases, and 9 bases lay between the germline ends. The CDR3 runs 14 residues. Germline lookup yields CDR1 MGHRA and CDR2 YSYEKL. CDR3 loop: CASSQERGTQPQHF. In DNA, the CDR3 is TGCGCCAGCAGCCAAGAAAGGGGAACTCAGCCCCAGCATTTT.

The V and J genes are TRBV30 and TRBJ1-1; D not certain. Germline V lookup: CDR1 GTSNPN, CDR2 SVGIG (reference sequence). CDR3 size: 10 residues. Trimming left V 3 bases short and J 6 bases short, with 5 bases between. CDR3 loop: CAWRSSEAFF. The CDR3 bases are TGTGCCTGGAGGAGCTCTGAAGCTTTCTTT.

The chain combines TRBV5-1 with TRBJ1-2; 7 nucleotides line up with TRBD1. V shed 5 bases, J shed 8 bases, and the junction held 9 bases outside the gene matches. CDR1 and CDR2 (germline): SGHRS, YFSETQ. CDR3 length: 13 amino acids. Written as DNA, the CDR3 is TGCGCCAGCAGTTCGACAGGGTCGGGAGGCTACACCTTC. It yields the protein CASSSTGSGGYTF.

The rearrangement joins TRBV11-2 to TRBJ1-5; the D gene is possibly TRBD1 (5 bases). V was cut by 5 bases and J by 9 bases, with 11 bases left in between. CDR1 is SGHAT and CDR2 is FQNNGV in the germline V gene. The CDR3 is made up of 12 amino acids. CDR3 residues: CASSDAGLPQHF. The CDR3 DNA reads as TGTGCCAGCAGCGATGCAGGGCTGCCCCAGCATTTT.

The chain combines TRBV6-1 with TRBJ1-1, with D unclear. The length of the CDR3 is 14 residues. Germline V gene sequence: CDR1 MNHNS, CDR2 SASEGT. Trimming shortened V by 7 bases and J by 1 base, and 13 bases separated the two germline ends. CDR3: CASKRGERNTEAFF. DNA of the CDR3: TGTGCCAGCAAACGGGGTGAGAGGAACACTGAAGCTTTCTTT.

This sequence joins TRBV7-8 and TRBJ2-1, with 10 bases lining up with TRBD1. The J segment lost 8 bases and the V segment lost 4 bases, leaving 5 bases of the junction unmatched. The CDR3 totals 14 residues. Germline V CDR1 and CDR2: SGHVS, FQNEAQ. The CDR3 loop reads CASSSGQGFDEQFF. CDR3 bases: TGTGCCAGCAGCTCGGGACAGGGGTTCGATGAGCAGTTCTTC.

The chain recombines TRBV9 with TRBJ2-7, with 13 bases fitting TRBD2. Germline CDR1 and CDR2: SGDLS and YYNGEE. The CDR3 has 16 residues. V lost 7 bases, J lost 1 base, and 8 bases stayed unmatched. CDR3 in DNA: TGTGCCAGCCGCAAGGGGACTAGCGGGATGTCCTACGAGCAGTACTTC. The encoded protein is CASRKGTSGMSYEQYF.

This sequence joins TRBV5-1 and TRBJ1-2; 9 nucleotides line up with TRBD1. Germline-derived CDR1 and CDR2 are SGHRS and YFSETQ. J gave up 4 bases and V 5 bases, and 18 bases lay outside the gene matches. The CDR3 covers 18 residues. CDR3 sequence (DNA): TGCGCCAGCAGGCCCCTAGCACCGGGACAGGGCGTCGGCTATGGCTACACCTTC. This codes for CASRPLAPGQGVGYGYTF.

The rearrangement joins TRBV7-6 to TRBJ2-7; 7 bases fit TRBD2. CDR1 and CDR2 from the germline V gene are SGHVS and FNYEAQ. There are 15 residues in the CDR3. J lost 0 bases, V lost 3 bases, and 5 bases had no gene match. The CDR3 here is CASSLGGRVSYEQYF. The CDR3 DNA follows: TGTGCCAGCAGCTTGGGCGGGAGAGTCTCCTACGAGCAGTACTTC.